The sequence of this TCR beta chain was determined in a study of T cells in Graves' hyperthyroidism and ophthalmopathy. Not enrolled were patients with uncontrolled infection, other autoimmune disease, pregnancy or lactation. Concerning this clonotype itself: Its antigen is still unknown.

Germline loops: CDR1 SGDLS, CDR2 YYNGEE. The CDR3 spans 18 residues. V shed 4 bases and J shed 4 bases, with 24 bases lying between them. Overall study findings and caveats: Blood held most thyroid clonotypes expanded above 0.001 frequency.

Amplified TCR beta CDR3 regions came from RNA transcripts. Primed by the HTBI set, a first-round RT-PCR was run on the TCR CDR3. TCRdb independently ran MiXCR on the multiplex PCR reads; one entry per CDR3 protein. The data show 500,000 to 750,000 distinct CDR3 sequences, around 14% seen once. Sequenced material: blood. This TCR was recovered from a woman under 30 with Graves' ophthalmopathy. V usage is TRBV9 and J usage is TRBJ1-3; D possibly corresponds to TRBD1 (5 bases). CDR3 nucleotide sequence: TGTGCCAGCAGCCTGGCAGGGATTCCCTTCATCACAGGAAACACCATATATTTT. Translating gives CASSLAGIPFITGNTIYF.